Listed below are T cell receptor beta chains from one sample, sequenced in a study of radiation and T cells in renal cell carcinoma. Sequencing was performed with immunoSEQ multiplex PCR; in TCRdb, only in-frame clones are kept and a portion is missing. This table has 20,000 to 30,000 clones, over 45% appearing once. The starting material was tumor tissue, obtained from a patient whose treatment was nephrectomy without radiotherapy. The receptors come from a man in his forties or fifties with renal cell carcinoma. The CDR3 runs from the conserved cysteine through the conserved F or W. D genes are given only for firm matches. Size is omitted from some rows. Given values are once, few, many or a class for expanded clones.

clone_size: once
d_call: TRBD1
v_call: TRBV19
j_call: TRBJ1-5
cdr3_aa: CASRGGQGFNQPQHF
cdr3_nt: TGTGCCAGTAGGGGAGGACAGGGTTTCAATCAGCCCCAGCATTTT

clone_size: once
d_call: TRBD1
v_call: TRBV10-3
j_call: TRBJ1-2
cdr3_aa: CAIRPSGQILYGYTF
cdr3_nt: TGTGCCATCAGACCATCGGGACAGATTCTATATGGCTACACCTTC

clone_size: few
d_call: NA
v_call: TRBV28
j_call: TRBJ1-2
cdr3_aa: CASSFPSTGSGGYTF
cdr3_nt: TGTGCCAGCAGTTTCCCATCCACAGGGTCCGGGGGCTACACCTTC

clone_size: NA
d_call: NA
v_call: TRBV27
j_call: TRBJ1-5
cdr3_aa: CASSVQGQNQPQHF
cdr3_nt: TGTGCCAGCAGTGTTCAGGGCCAGAATCAGCCCCAGCATTTT

clone_size: few
d_call: NA
v_call: TRBV4-2
j_call: TRBJ1-6
cdr3_aa: CASSLGGMSYNSPLHF
cdr3_nt: TGTGCCAGCAGCCTCGGAGGGATGTCCTATAATTCACCCCTCCACTTT

clone_size: few
d_call: TRBD1
v_call: TRBV28
j_call: TRBJ1-2
cdr3_aa: CASSLFGGDRTYTF
cdr3_nt: TGTGCCAGCAGTTTATTTGGCGGGGACAGGACCTACACCTTC

clone_size: NA
d_call: TRBD1
v_call: TRBV7-9
j_call: TRBJ1-6
cdr3_aa: CASSPGTGYNSPLHF
cdr3_nt: TGTGCCAGCAGCCCGGGGACAGGGTATAATTCACCCCTCCACTTT

clone_size: NA
d_call: NA
v_call: TRBV7-9
j_call: TRBJ1-1
cdr3_aa: CASSLPETGAKNTEAFF
cdr3_nt: TGTGCCAGCAGCTTACCGGAGACCGGGGCCAAGAACACTGAAGCTTTCTTT

clone_size: NA
d_call: NA
v_call: TRBV6-5
j_call: TRBJ2-2
cdr3_aa: CASSKRGTGELFF
cdr3_nt: TGTGCCAGCAGTAAAAGGGGAACCGGGGAGCTGTTTTTT

clone_size: few
d_call: TRBD1
v_call: TRBV23-1
j_call: TRBJ1-1
cdr3_aa: CASSLIRGQGDRTEAFF
cdr3_nt: TGCGCCAGCAGTCTCATACGAGGACAGGGGGATCGGACTGAAGCTTTCTTT

clone_size: NA
d_call: NA
v_call: TRBV18
j_call: TRBJ1-2
cdr3_aa: CASSPGSGFGYGYTF
cdr3_nt: TGTGCCAGCTCACCAGGTAGCGGTTTTGGCTATGGCTACACCTTC

clone_size: NA
d_call: NA
v_call: TRBV30
j_call: TRBJ1-3
cdr3_aa: CAWSFSGNTIYF
cdr3_nt: TGTGCCTGGAGTTTCTCTGGAAACACCATATATTTT

clone_size: NA
d_call: TRBD1
v_call: TRBV29-1
j_call: TRBJ1-2
cdr3_aa: CSVDEGQAFNYGYTF
cdr3_nt: TGCAGCGTTGATGAGGGACAGGCCTTCAACTATGGCTACACCTTC

clone_size: NA
d_call: TRBD1
v_call: TRBV11-1
j_call: TRBJ1-6
cdr3_aa: CASSHTGGEESPLHF
cdr3_nt: TGTGCCAGCAGCCACACAGGGGGCGAGGAATCACCCCTCCACTTT

clone_size: NA
d_call: TRBD2
v_call: TRBV6-6
j_call: TRBJ2-7
cdr3_aa: CASRVLAELPYEQYF
cdr3_nt: TGTGCCAGCAGGGTACTAGCGGAACTCCCCTACGAGCAGTACTTC

clone_size: few
d_call: NA
v_call: TRBV11-2
j_call: TRBJ1-1
cdr3_aa: CASSLESRNTEAFF
cdr3_nt: TGTGCCAGCAGCTTAGAGTCGAGGAACACTGAAGCTTTCTTT

clone_size: NA
d_call: TRBD1
v_call: TRBV30
j_call: TRBJ2-1
cdr3_aa: CAWSIAGTASEQFF
cdr3_nt: TGTGCCTGGAGTATTGCCGGGACAGCTTCTGAGCAGTTCTTC

clone_size: few
d_call: NA
v_call: TRBV5-8
j_call: TRBJ2-6
cdr3_aa: CASSLARAAGANVLTF
cdr3_nt: TGTGCCAGCAGCTTGGCGAGGGCAGCTGGGGCCAACGTCCTGACTTTC

clone_size: few
d_call: NA
v_call: TRBV14
j_call: TRBJ2-1
cdr3_aa: CASSQEGNEQFF
cdr3_nt: TGTGCCAGCAGCCAAGAAGGGAATGAGCAGTTCTTC

clone_size: few
d_call: NA
v_call: TRBV5-5
j_call: TRBJ1-2
cdr3_aa: CASSLSRGRYGYTF
cdr3_nt: TGTGCCAGCAGCTTGAGCAGGGGAAGGTATGGCTACACCTTC

clone_size: NA
d_call: TRBD2
v_call: TRBV2
j_call: TRBJ2-1
cdr3_aa: CASSEGLAGWEQFF
cdr3_nt: TGTGCCAGCAGTGAAGGGCTAGCGGGTTGGGAGCAGTTCTTC

clone_size: NA
d_call: NA
v_call: TRBV5-1
j_call: TRBJ1-6
cdr3_aa: CASSEGLAYNSPLHF
cdr3_nt: TGCGCCAGCAGCGAGGGCCTTGCCTATAATTCACCCCTCCACTTT

clone_size: NA
d_call: NA
v_call: TRBV9
j_call: TRBJ1-1
cdr3_aa: CASSVFERTEAFF
cdr3_nt: TGTGCCAGCAGCGTATTTGAACGCACTGAAGCTTTCTTT

clone_size: few
d_call: NA
v_call: TRBV7-9
j_call: TRBJ1-1
cdr3_aa: CASSARNTEAFF
cdr3_nt: TGTGCCAGCAGCGCTCGTAACACTGAAGCTTTCTTT

clone_size: NA
d_call: NA
v_call: TRBV6-5
j_call: TRBJ1-1
cdr3_aa: CASSYSPHLNTEAFF
cdr3_nt: TGTGCCAGCAGTTACTCGCCCCACTTGAACACTGAAGCTTTCTTT